These T cell receptor beta chains were read from a single sample in a study of response to subunit inactivated influenza vaccine. Each CDR3 protein is one row after TCRdb ran MiXCR on the RT-PCR reads. This sample has 150,000 to 200,000 distinct CDR3 sequences, with 9.5% to 15% found just once. This same sample was also part of a study on T cells expressing NK-cell markers.

Source: CD8+ T cells sorted from PBMCs, taken 12 days after vaccination. The source of these receptors is a man aged 45-65 years who received an inactivated influenza vaccine. CDR3s include the opening cysteine and the closing phenylalanine or tryptophan. The order of the fields is V gene, D gene, J gene, clone size, CDR3 DNA, CDR3 protein. D genes are given only for firm matches. Expanded clones are given a class, and other clones once, few, many or no size at all.

TRBV5-6	TRBD2	TRBJ2-1	many	TGTGCCAGCAGCTTATCAGCGGGACTAGCCAATGAGCAGTTCTTC	CASSLSAGLANEQFF
TRBV5-6	TRBD2	TRBJ2-1	few	TGTGCCAGCAGCTTAGGAGCGGGAGGGCCCATCTACAATGAGCAGTTCTTC	CASSLGAGGPIYNEQFF
TRBV4-3	-	TRBJ1-2	few	TGCGCCAGCAGCCAAGATTTTAGACAGGATGGTGGCTACACCTTC	CASSQDFRQDGGYTF
TRBV5-5	TRBD2	TRBJ2-5	few	TGTGCCAGCAGCTCCATAGCGGGGGGGAAAGAGACCCAGTACTTC	CASSSIAGGKETQYF
TRBV27	TRBD2	TRBJ2-3	-	TGTGCCAGCAGGCCCGGACTAGCTAGTAGCACAGATACGCAGTATTTT	CASRPGLASSTDTQYF
TRBV7-9	-	TRBJ1-2	many	TGTGCCAGCAGCGATTCTTACAGTAACTATGGCTACACCTTC	CASSDSYSNYGYTF
TRBV6-2/TRBV6-3	-	TRBJ2-7	few	TGTGCCAGCAGTTACTTAACCGATTACGAGCAGTACTTC	CASSYLTDYEQYF
TRBV7-9	-	TRBJ2-1	few	TGTGCCAGCAGCTCCCCAGTGGGGGACGGGTACAATGAGCAGTTCTTC	CASSSPVGDGYNEQFF
TRBV7-9	-	TRBJ2-1	few	TGTGCCAGCAGCTTAGGGTTCGAAAATGAGCAGTTCTTC	CASSLGFENEQFF
TRBV15	TRBD2	TRBJ2-2	-	TGTGCCACCAGCTTAACTAGCGGATGGGCGGCCGGGGAGCTGTTTTTT	CATSLTSGWAAGELFF
TRBV28	-	TRBJ2-7	few	TGTGCCAGCAGTTTACCCGGGCAATTCTACGAGCAGTACTTC	CASSLPGQFYEQYF
TRBV20-1	TRBD1	TRBJ2-3	-	TGCAGTGCTAGCATTGTCCGGGACAGGGGTACAGATACGCAGTATTTT	CSASIVRDRGTDTQYF
TRBV12-3/TRBV12-4	-	TRBJ1-2	many	TGTGCCAGCAGTTTAGCGGCGGGAACTAACTATGGCTACACCTTC	CASSLAAGTNYGYTF
TRBV6-5	TRBD1	TRBJ2-1	few	TGTGCCAGCAGTTCTACGGACAGGGGAGATGAGCAGTTCTTC	CASSSTDRGDEQFF
TRBV12-3/TRBV12-4	TRBD1	TRBJ2-5	-	TGTGCCAGCAGGGAAAGGGGGCAAGGTTCGGAGACCCAGTACTTC	CASRERGQGSETQYF
TRBV7-9	TRBD1	TRBJ2-1	few	TGTGCCAGCAGCTTACTGGGACAGGGTTGGAATGAGCAGTTCTTC	CASSLLGQGWNEQFF
TRBV7-9	-	TRBJ2-5	few	TGTGCCAGCAGCTTAGTCAAAGGGCCCGGGACCCAGTACTTC	CASSLVKGPGTQYF
TRBV7-2	-	TRBJ1-2	-	TGTGCCAGCAGCCAGAAGCGGGACATGGCCCACTATGGCTACACCTTC	CASSQKRDMAHYGYTF
TRBV20-1	-	TRBJ2-1	-	TGCAGCGCCCGGAGGGAACCGCCAGGGAATGAGCAGTTCTTC	CSARREPPGNEQFF
TRBV2	-	TRBJ1-5	-	TGTGCCAGCACGCAGAGGGTCCATCAGCCCCAGCATTTT	CASTQRVHQPQHF
TRBV6-2/TRBV6-3	-	TRBJ2-7	-	TGTGCCAGCAGAGAACTCCCAGGCAGTGCGAACTACGAGCAGTACTTC	CASRELPGSANYEQYF
TRBV4-1	-	TRBJ2-3	few	TGCGCCAGCAGCCGACAGGGCGGGAGTCCAGATACGCAGTATTTT	CASSRQGGSPDTQYF
TRBV29-1	-	TRBJ2-7	many	TGCAGCGTTGAAGATCCGGTAAGCTACGAGCAGTACTTC	CSVEDPVSYEQYF
TRBV3-1	TRBD2	TRBJ2-5	few	TGTGCCAGCAGCCAAGAAGCGGGGCCCAGGACCCAGTACTTC	CASSQEAGPRTQYF
TRBV27	-	TRBJ1-1	-	TGTGCCAGCAGTTTACTCAGGGAATCTGAAGCTTTCTTT	CASSLLRESEAFF